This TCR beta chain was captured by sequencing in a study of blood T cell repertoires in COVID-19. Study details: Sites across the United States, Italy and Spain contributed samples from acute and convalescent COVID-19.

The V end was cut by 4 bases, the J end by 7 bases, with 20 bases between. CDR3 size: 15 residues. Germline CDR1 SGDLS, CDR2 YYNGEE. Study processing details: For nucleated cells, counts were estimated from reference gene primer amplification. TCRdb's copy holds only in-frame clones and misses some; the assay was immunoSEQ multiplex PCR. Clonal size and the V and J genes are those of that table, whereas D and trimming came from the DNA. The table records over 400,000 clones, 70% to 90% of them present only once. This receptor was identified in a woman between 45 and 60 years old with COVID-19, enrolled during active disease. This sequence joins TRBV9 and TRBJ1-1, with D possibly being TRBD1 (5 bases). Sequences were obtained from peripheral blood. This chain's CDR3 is CASSPSPRTYIEAFF. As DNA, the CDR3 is TGTGCCAGCAGCCCAAGCCCTCGGACATACATTGAAGCTTTCTTT.